Each of the 18 T cell receptor beta chains below was sequenced from the same sample in a study of T cells of healthy individuals. Using its own MiXCR run on the 5' RACE reads, TCRdb lists one record per CDR3 protein. The sample comprises some 85,000 distinct CDR3 sequences, more than 4.5% of which are singletons, and roughly 7.1% rests with the top ten. The receptors were gathered from a female donor in good health.

This clonotype was seen many times. The V gene is TRBV20-1, the J gene TRBJ1-5; D is unresolved. The CDR3 loop spans 13 amino acids. V gave up 1 base and J gave up 0 bases, with 4 bases separating them. In germline, CDR1 is DFQATT, CDR2 SNEGSKA (reference sequence). The CDR3 reads CSARVSSNQPQHF. CDR3 DNA: TGCAGTGCTAGAGTATCTAGCAATCAGCCCCAGCATTTT.

The V call is TRBV4-3, the J call TRBJ2-3; a weak D match, TRBD1 (5 bases). V was cut by 1 base and J by 0 bases, with 14 bases left in between. Germline assignment: CDR1 LGHNA and CDR2 YSLEER. This CDR3 has 17 amino acids. CDR3 protein: CASSQAVDILSTDTQYF. CDR3 coding DNA: TGCGCCAGCAGCCAAGCGGTGGACATTCTAAGCACAGATACGCAGTATTTT.

In its sample, this clonotype was seen many times. This chain links TRBV7-8 with TRBJ2-2; D not resolved. The CDR3 covers 15 residues. With 0 bases removed from V and 2 bases from J, the gap between germline ends came to 7 bases. Germline CDR1 and CDR2: SGHVS and FQNEAQ. CDR3 coding DNA: TGTGCCAGCAGCTTAGCGGGCAGAAACACCGGGGAGCTGTTTTTT. Protein: CASSLAGRNTGELFF.

The CDR3 loop reads CASSLSLAYSIYNEQFF. CDR3 nucleotides: TGTGCCAGCAGTTTATCTCTAGCGTACTCCATCTACAATGAGCAGTTCTTC. V and J are TRBV28 and TRBJ2-1; tentatively, D is TRBD2 (6 bases). Per the germline V gene, CDR1 is MDHEN and CDR2 is SYDVKM. Between the trimmed V and J ends, which lost 1 base and 3 bases, there was a span of 16 bases. The CDR3 has 17 residues.

This clonotype came up a few times. The chain carries TRBV5-1 and TRBJ1-6; 10 bases map to TRBD1. The ends lost 4 bases at V and 10 bases at J; junction bases unmatched: 8. CDR1 is SGHRS and CDR2 is YFSETQ in the germline V gene. This CDR3 has 15 residues. In DNA, the CDR3 is TGCGCCAGCAGCGAAAGGACAGGGGGTTACTCACCCCTCCACTTT. It encodes CASSERTGGYSPLHF.

This clonotype was observed many times. This chain links TRBV6-2 or TRBV6-3 with TRBJ2-5; D not resolved. This CDR3 comprises 13 residues. Germline V gene sequence: CDR1 MNHEY, CDR2 SVGEGT. The germline V and J ends were trimmed by 3 bases and 2 bases, with 7 bases remaining between them. The CDR3 protein is CASSYTPQETQYF. CDR3 in DNA: TGTGCCAGCAGTTATACTCCACAAGAGACCCAGTACTTC.

This clonotype was seen repeatedly, ten times or more. V gene TRBV28 combines with J gene TRBJ1-6; perhaps TRBD1 as D (5 bases). Germline-derived CDR1 and CDR2 are MDHEN and SYDVKM. The CDR3 length is 14 residues. With 6 bases removed from V and 0 bases from J, the gap between germline ends came to 6 bases. CDR3 DNA sequence: TGTGCCAGCAGGGGGGGCTCCTATAATTCACCCCTCCACTTT. Its translation: CASRGGSYNSPLHF.

This sequence joins TRBV15 and TRBJ2-3; 9 bases map to TRBD1. V shed 4 bases, J shed 6 bases, and the junction held 5 bases outside the gene matches. Per the germline V gene, CDR1 is LNHNV and CDR2 is YYDKDF (reference sequence). The CDR3 has 14 residues. In DNA form, the CDR3 reads TGTGCCACCAGCATCCCCGGACAGGGGGATACGCAGTATTTT. Protein sequence: CATSIPGQGDTQYF.

This clonotype was seen more than once but under ten times. The rearrangement joins TRBV19 to TRBJ2-1; D possibly corresponds to TRBD2 (5 bases). Trimming cost V 4 bases and J 0 bases, with 7 bases left between them. This CDR3 contains 14 residues. Germline CDR1 and CDR2: LNHDA and SQIVND (reference sequence). The CDR3: CASSKSGSYNEQFF. The CDR3 nucleotides read TGTGCCAGTAGTAAGAGCGGCTCCTACAATGAGCAGTTCTTC.

A remark on this clonotype: A much larger clone lies one base from this, so it may be a read error. This chain uses TRBV28 with TRBJ2-7; 10 positions agree with TRBD2. Looked up from germline, CDR1 is MDHEN and CDR2 is SYDVKM. This CDR3 comprises 15 residues. The CDR3: CDSSDLAGASYEQYF. The CDR3 DNA sequence: TGTGACAGCAGTGATCTAGCGGGAGCATCCTACGAGCAGTACTTC.

The chain is built from TRBV18 and TRBJ2-6, with a weak D call TRBD2 (5 bases). The CDR3 is made up of 16 amino acids. V lost 2 bases and J lost 0, with 8 bases in between. Germline CDR1 and CDR2: KGHSH and LQKENI. CDR3: CASSPIGDSGANVLTF. CDR3 nucleotides: TGTGCCAGCTCACCAATCGGGGACTCTGGGGCCAACGTCCTGACTTTC.

The sample holds many counts of this clonotype. The chain carries TRBV7-9 and TRBJ1-3; perhaps TRBD1 as D (5 bases). Germline V CDR1 and CDR2: SEHNR, FQNEAQ (reference sequence). CDR3 size: 17 residues. V shed 1 base and J shed 0 bases, with 13 bases lying between them. In DNA form, the CDR3 reads TGTGCCAGCAGCTTAGGACATACAGGAGTCTCTGGAAACACCATATATTTT. Its protein is CASSLGHTGVSGNTIYF. Full variable domain (missing parts from reference TRBV7-9 and TRBJ1-3): DTGVSQNPRHKITKRGQNVTFRCDPISEHNRLYWYRQTLGQGPEFLTYFQNEAQLEKSRLLSDRFSAERPKGSFSTLEIQRTEQGDSAMYLCASSLGHTGVSGNTIYFGEGSWLTVV.

This clonotype was found many times. V usage is TRBV20-1 and J usage is TRBJ2-1; the D gene is possibly TRBD2 (6 bases). The V gene's germline CDR1 is DFQATT and CDR2 SNEGSKA (reference sequence). Trimming took 7 bases from V and 5 from J, leaving 12 bases between them. This CDR3 spans 12 amino acids. This CDR3 reads CSVAAGNNEQFF. CDR3 nucleotide sequence: TGCAGTGTTGCAGCGGGCAACAATGAGCAGTTCTTC.

This clonotype showed up many times. The chain is built from TRBV20-1 and TRBJ2-1; D is possibly TRBD2 (6 bases). With 6 bases removed from V and 7 bases from J, the gap between germline ends came to 22 bases. Looked up from germline, CDR1 is DFQATT and CDR2 is SNEGSKA (reference sequence). The CDR3 loop spans 15 amino acids. CDR3 amino acids: CSAEGLASPLNEQFF. The CDR3 DNA sequence: TGCAGTGCAGAGGGTCTAGCGTCACCCTTGAATGAGCAGTTCTTC.

This clonotype has only a few counts. This chain connects TRBV20-1 to TRBJ2-3; the D is unclear. This CDR3 contains 16 residues. Trimming took off 3 bases at V and 2 bases at J, with 18 bases between the two ends. Germline CDR1 reads DFQATT; CDR2 reads SNEGSKA (reference sequence). CDR3 loop: CSASPTFGGPTDTQYF. The CDR3, as DNA: TGCAGTGCTAGCCCAACCTTTGGTGGGCCCACAGATACGCAGTATTTT.

This clonotype turned up a few times. This chain joins TRBV20-1 and TRBJ2-5; TRBD1 aligns across 7 bases. The J segment lost 9 bases and the V segment lost 5 bases, leaving 12 bases of the junction unmatched. The germline CDR1 and CDR2 sequences are DFQATT and SNEGSKA (reference sequence). The CDR3 runs 13 residues. CDR3 in DNA: TGCAGTGCTCCCGACAGGGCGTCGGGCCCCCAGTACTTC. As protein: CSAPDRASGPQYF.

As to this clonotype: A clone one base away is much larger, so this may be a read error. The chain links TRBV6-2 or TRBV6-3 to TRBJ2-7; D remains ambiguous. The CDR3 contains 14 residues. Germline CDR1 is MNHEY and CDR2 is SVGEGT. Trimming took off 6 bases at V and 7 bases at J, with 19 bases between the two ends. CDR3 loop: CASRDGSRSFEQYF. As DNA, the CDR3 is TGTGCCAGCAGGGACGGGTCCCGCAGTTTTGAGCAGTACTTC.

CDR3 loop: CASSYPRGPFNEQFF. DNA of the CDR3: TGTGCCAGCAGTTATCCGAGAGGGCCGTTCAATGAGCAGTTCTTC. The V and J genes are TRBV6-2 or TRBV6-3 and TRBJ2-1; a weak D match, TRBD2 (5 bases). V was shortened by 3 bases and J by 6 bases, with 15 bases between the two germline ends. CDR1 and CDR2 from the germline V gene are MNHEY and SVGEGT. The CDR3 is 15 residues long.